Each of the 29 T cell receptor beta chains below was sequenced from the same sample in a study of blood T cells in healthy people across ages. Together with a sample-barcoded 5' primer, a J-beta primer mix was included in a second PCR lasting roughly 6 to 12 cycles. TCRdb passed the 5' RACE reads through MiXCR, listing each CDR3 protein once. The profile shows around 1,000,000 distinct CDR3 sequences, 20% to 25% of them singletons. These same data were also listed under a study on T cells of mothers and their children.

Sequenced input: blood. These receptors were collected from a girl aged 2 to 9 in good health.

Only a few counts were recorded for this clonotype. J is TRBJ2-1 and V is TRBV20-1; TRBD2 matches 10 bases. V gave up 6 bases and J gave up 3 bases; unmatched junction bases: 5. The CDR3 runs to 14 residues. CDR1 and CDR2 from the germline V gene are DFQATT and SNEGSKA (reference sequence). The CDR3: CSAQLAGIYNEQFF. The CDR3, as DNA: TGCAGTGCACAACTAGCGGGAATCTACAATGAGCAGTTCTTC.

The chain links TRBV6-2 or TRBV6-3 to TRBJ2-7; no reliable D call. Germline-derived CDR1 and CDR2 are MNHEY and SVGEGT. V was shortened by 0 bases and J by 0 bases, with 9 bases between the two germline ends. This CDR3 region has 15 residues. CDR3 bases: TGTGCCAGCAGTTACTCGATAGGCAACTCCTACGAGCAGTACTTC. Protein product: CASSYSIGNSYEQYF.

This chain connects TRBV7-2 to TRBJ2-5, with TRBD2 identical over 7 bases. This CDR3 spans 15 amino acids. Germline trimming cut 5 bases from V and 1 base from J; bases unmatched to any gene: 7. Germline CDR1 SGHTA, CDR2 FQGNSA. The CDR3 region is CASSRLALLQETQYF. DNA of the CDR3: TGTGCCAGCAGCCGACTAGCCCTCCTCCAAGAGACCCAGTACTTC.

CDR3 DNA sequence: TGTGCCAGCAGCGCTTATACACCTTACTCTGGAAACACCATATATTTT. Translation: CASSAYTPYSGNTIYF. This sequence joins TRBV7-9 and TRBJ1-3, with D unclear. V was cut by 5 bases and J by 0 bases, with 14 bases left in between. The CDR3 has 16 amino acids. The germline gives CDR1 SEHNR, CDR2 FQNEAQ (reference sequence).

The V and J genes are TRBV11-3 and TRBJ2-1; 8 bases map to TRBD2. V lost 3 bases, J lost 9 bases, and 7 bases stayed unmatched. This CDR3 spans 14 amino acids. Germline loops: CDR1 SGHNT, CDR2 YENEEA. The CDR3 nucleotides are TGTGCCAGCAGCTTTTCCGGGGGGGAAGTTGAGCAGTTCTTC. Translated, it gives CASSFSGGEVEQFF.

This clonotype has only a few counts. The chain joins TRBV7-2 to TRBJ1-2, with 8 bases lining up with TRBD1. The CDR3 sequence is 14 residues long. The junction had 10 bases not matched to a gene; V was cut back by 5 bases and J by 8 bases. Germline lookup yields CDR1 SGHTA and CDR2 FQGNSA. CDR3 sequence (DNA): TGTGCCAGCAGCCCCCGACAGGGGAGGAAAGGCTACACCTTC. As protein: CASSPRQGRKGYTF.

The chain combines TRBV12-3 or TRBV12-4 with TRBJ2-5, with D tentatively TRBD1 (6 bases). TRBJ2-7 explains the end of the DNA better; the J call may be wrong. The CDR3 has 15 residues. Written as DNA, the CDR3 is TGTGCCAGCAGTAGAAGACAGGCCCGTCCCTACGAGCAGTACTTC. Translating gives CASSRRQARPYEQYF.

The chain links TRBV10-3 to TRBJ2-5; 7 nucleotides match TRBD2. TRBJ2-1 matches the DNA end more closely, so the J call is doubtful. Germline CDR1 and CDR2: ENHRY and SYGVKD. The CDR3 runs to 15 residues. CDR3: CAISVSGNNPNEQFF. The CDR3 DNA sequence: TGTGCCATCAGTGTAAGCGGGAACAACCCCAATGAGCAGTTCTTC.

This clonotype has just a few counts. This chain connects TRBV5-1 to TRBJ1-1; no reliable D call. The CDR3 loop spans 17 amino acids. The germline V and J ends were trimmed by 0 bases and 5 bases, with 20 bases remaining between them. Germline V gene lookup returns CDR1 SGHRS and CDR2 YFSETQ. CDR3 protein: CASSLEVLDSMGTEAFF. CDR3 sequence (DNA): TGCGCCAGCAGCTTGGAGGTATTGGACTCAATGGGTACTGAAGCTTTCTTT. Full variable domain (missing parts from reference TRBV5-1 and TRBJ1-1): KAGVTQTPRYLIKTRGQQVTLSCSPISGHRSVSWYQQTPGQGLQFLFEYFSETQRNKGNFPGRFSGRQFSNSRSEMNVSTLELGDSALYLCASSLEVLDSMGTEAFFGQGTRLTVV.

V is TRBV5-6 and J is TRBJ2-4; D is possibly TRBD2 (5 bases). The V and J ends lost 0 bases and 1 base respectively, with 11 bases between them. The length of the CDR3 is 16 residues. Germline lookup yields CDR1 SGHDT and CDR2 YYEEEE. CDR3 sequence reads: CASSLDRGLAKNIQYF. The CDR3 DNA follows: TGTGCCAGCAGCTTGGATCGGGGATTGGCCAAAAACATTCAGTACTTC.

Details on this clonotype: One end of the junction is discordant with germline, which a read error may explain. The chain has TRBV7-9 and TRBJ1-2; possible D gene TRBD1, 6 bases. Per germline, CDR1 SEHNR and CDR2 FQNEAQ (reference sequence). The CDR3 totals 13 residues. The CDR3 spells CSSAGQPDPSYTF. In DNA, the CDR3 is TGTTCCAGCGCAGGACAGCCGGATCCTAGCTACACCTTC.

The chain joins TRBV5-1 to TRBJ2-2; TRBD2 is a possible D gene (6 bases). V was pared by 4 bases and J by 4 bases, with 20 bases between. The CDR3 contains 17 residues. The germline gives CDR1 SGHRS, CDR2 YFSETQ. For the CDR3, the DNA is TGCGCCAGCAGCCCCCAGGTGGAGGGGTCTATCACCGGGGAGCTGTTTTTT. Translation: CASSPQVEGSITGELFF.

This clonotype was counted only a few times. The chain is built from TRBV24-1 and TRBJ2-5, with D uncertain. The J call may be in error: the DNA end matches TRBJ2-1 better. Germline V lookup: CDR1 KGHDR, CDR2 SFDVKD. The length of the CDR3 is 13 residues. The CDR3 coding sequence is TGTGCCACCAGTGATGGCCAGCGCCATGAGCAGTTCTTC. Encoded protein: CATSDGQRHEQFF.

There are many counts of this clonotype. This sequence joins TRBV25-1 and TRBJ1-1; D is possibly TRBD1 (5 bases). Germline V gene lookup returns CDR1 MGHDK and CDR2 SYGVNS. CDR3 length equals 12 residues. Trimming removed 4 bases from V and 3 bases from J, with 6 bases in between. CDR3 loop: CASSGGYTEAFF. The CDR3 DNA follows: TGTGCCAGCAGTGGGGGGTACACTGAAGCTTTCTTT. Complete variable domain (other parts from reference TRBV25-1 and TRBJ1-1): EADIYQTPRYLVIGTGKKITLECSQTMGHDKMYWYQQDPGMELHLIHYSYGVNSTEKGDLSSESTVSRIRTEHFPLTLESARPSHTSQYLCASSGGYTEAFFGQGTRLTVV.

This clonotype has more than one count but fewer than ten. The V and J genes are TRBV9 and TRBJ2-2, with 10 positions matching TRBD2. V was clipped by 0 bases and J by 5 bases; unmatched bases: 4. Looked up from germline, CDR1 is SGDLS and CDR2 is YYNGEE. CDR3 length equals 16 residues. The CDR3 reads CASSVGLAGGTGELFF. CDR3 in DNA: TGTGCCAGCAGCGTAGGGTTAGCGGGAGGTACCGGGGAGCTGTTTTTT.

The sample holds many counts of this clonotype. The chain's CDR3 is CASSYAGVLNEKLFF. The CDR3 region has the DNA TGTGCCAGCAGTTACGCGGGGGTGCTTAATGAAAAACTGTTTTTT. The V call is TRBV7-2, the J call TRBJ1-4; possibly TRBD1 for D (5 bases). Trimming took 6 bases from V and 4 from J, leaving 15 bases between them. Germline assignment: CDR1 SGHTA and CDR2 FQGNSA. CDR3 length equals 15 residues.

The J gene is TRBJ1-4, the V gene TRBV4-3; the match to TRBD1 covers 9 bases. The germline gives CDR1 LGHNA, CDR2 YSLEER. This CDR3 contains 16 residues. V was clipped by 1 base and J by 7 bases; unmatched bases: 7. The CDR3 coding sequence is TGCGCCAGCAGCCAAGGATCGACAGGGGGTAGTGAAAAACTGTTTTTT. Its translation is CASSQGSTGGSEKLFF.

Only a few counts were recorded for this clonotype. The chain links TRBV4-2 to TRBJ2-3; 10 positions agree with TRBD2. Germline lookup yields CDR1 LGHNA and CDR2 YNFKEQ. The CDR3 has 16 amino acids. Trimming took 1 base from V and 1 from J; bases not matched to a gene: 2. The CDR3 reads CASSQVTSGGTDTQYF. The CDR3 nucleotides read TGTGCCAGCAGCCAAGTCACTAGCGGGGGCACAGATACGCAGTATTTT.

This chain joins TRBV7-8 and TRBJ2-2; no reliable D call. The V and J ends lost 5 bases and 6 bases respectively, with 19 bases between them. The CDR3 runs to 16 residues. Germline CDR1 reads SGHVS; CDR2 reads FQNEAQ. Here the CDR3 reads CASSIAGGPAAGELFF. CDR3 DNA sequence: TGTGCCAGCAGCATCGCCGGCGGACCGGCCGCCGGGGAGCTGTTTTTT. Drawing the rest from reference TRBV7-8 and TRBJ2-2, the complete variable domain is GAGVSQSPRYKVAKRGQDVALRCDPISGHVSLFWYQQALGQGPEFLTYFQNEAQLDKSGLPSDRFFAERPEGSVSTLKIQRTQQEDSAVYLCASSIAGGPAAGELFFGEGSRLTVL.

This clonotype occurred a few times. CDR3 protein: CASTGGQPQHF. The CDR3 nucleotides read TGTGCCAGCACTGGGGGTCAGCCCCAGCATTTT. The chain uses TRBV27 and TRBJ1-5; TRBD1 is a possible D gene (5 bases). V was pared by 7 bases and J by 6 bases, with 7 bases between. The CDR3 is made up of 11 amino acids. Germline V gene sequence: CDR1 MNHEY, CDR2 SMNVEV (reference sequence).

CDR3 sequence (DNA): TGTGCCAGCAGCCCAATCGTGGGAGGGATATATGGCTACACCTTC. It is translated as CASSPIVGGIYGYTF. The chain links TRBV27 to TRBJ1-2; no definite D call. V dropped 6 bases and J dropped 5 bases, with 19 bases sitting between them. Germline values: CDR1 MNHEY, CDR2 SMNVEV (reference sequence). There are 15 residues in the CDR3.

The genes are TRBV20-1 and TRBJ1-5; D unresolved. CDR1 DFQATT and CDR2 SNEGSKA come from the germline V gene (reference sequence). The CDR3 is 11 amino acids. The V end was cut by 5 bases, the J end by 7 bases, with 9 bases between. CDR3 in DNA: TGCAGTGCTCCGATAGGGCAGCCCCAGCATTTT. Its translation: CSAPIGQPQHF.

The CDR3 DNA is TGTGCCAGCAGCCGGGACCCCTCCTACAATGAGCAGTTCTTC. This codes for CASSRDPSYNEQFF. V and J are TRBV7-2 and TRBJ2-1; D may be TRBD1 or TRBD2 (5 bases each). V lost 5 bases and J 0 bases, leaving 8 bases between the germline ends. Germline lookup yields CDR1 SGHTA and CDR2 FQGNSA. There are 14 residues in the CDR3.

There are a few counts of this clonotype. J is TRBJ1-4 and V is TRBV12-3 or TRBV12-4, with D possibly TRBD1 on 5 matching bases. The ends were cut back, 4 bases at V and 8 bases at J, with 8 bases in the middle. CDR3 size: 12 residues. In DNA, the CDR3 is TGTGCCAGCAGTTGGGGACTCGAAAAACTGTTTTTT. Translation gives CASSWGLEKLFF.

This clonotype was detected once. This sequence joins TRBV29-1 and TRBJ1-1; D possibly corresponds to TRBD1 (6 bases). CDR3 length equals 12 residues. Germline V gene sequence: CDR1 SQVTM, CDR2 ANQGSEA. The V gene lost 4 bases and the J gene lost 7 bases, with 13 bases spanning the gap. The CDR3 spells CSVGGWTVEAFF. In nucleotides, the CDR3 is TGCAGCGTTGGGGGATGGACAGTTGAAGCTTTCTTT.

V is TRBV21-1 and J is TRBJ1-2; TRBD1, the D gene given by the table, was not confirmed from the DNA. TRBV21-1 is listed as a pseudogene. This CDR3 contains 15 residues. CDR3: CASSAGIGTDYGYTF. The CDR3 coding sequence is TGTGCCAGCAGCGCCGGAATCGGGACAGATTATGGCTACACCTTC.

The chain joins TRBV27 to TRBJ2-1; D could derive from TRBD1 or TRBD2 (5 bases each). The J call could be wrong; TRBJ2-7 is a better fit for the DNA end. CDR3 size: 14 residues. Germline CDR1 is MNHEY and CDR2 is SMNVEV (reference sequence). CDR3 DNA sequence: TGTGCCAGCAGTTTGAGGGGTAAAGACTACGAGCAGTACTTC. Amino acids: CASSLRGKDYEQYF.

The table lists this clonotype with a few counts. The J gene is TRBJ1-1, the V gene TRBV4-3; TRBD1 matches 8 bases. In germline, CDR1 is LGHNA, CDR2 YSLEER. The CDR3 contains 18 residues. With 3 bases clipped from V and 5 bases from J, the junction kept 17 bases outside the gene matches. The CDR3 reads CASSQGTGSPRGNTEAFF. Here the CDR3 DNA reads TGCGCCAGCAGCCAGGGGACAGGTTCCCCCAGGGGGAATACTGAAGCTTTCTTT.

This clonotype turned up a few times. The gene calls are TRBV20-1 and TRBJ2-1; 7 nucleotides match TRBD2. The CDR3 runs to 14 residues. V shed 2 bases and J 7 bases; nucleotides not matched to a gene: 8. Germline V gene data show CDR1 as DFQATT and CDR2 as SNEGSKA (reference sequence). The CDR3 loop is CSARPRDYRNEQFF. CDR3 bases: TGCAGTGCTAGACCCCGGGACTATCGGAATGAGCAGTTCTTC.